The 22 T cell receptor beta chains below were found in one sample sequenced in a study of T cells after yellow fever vaccination (dated by TCRdb to between 2019 and 2020). Library method: 5' RACE. Data came from an Illumina HiSeq 2500. TCRdb reanalyzed the raw reads on its own, using fastp at Q25 for trimming and MiXCR for clone calling, and kept in-frame beta chains. Entries that share a CDR3 protein sequence are merged under the most common genes and DNA. Recorded for this sample are around 250,000 distinct CDR3 sequences; around 7% of them occurred a single time. Of the sample, about 0.85% falls within the top ten clones. Sample treatment or condition, as interpreted from the label and publication: live attenuated yellow fever vaccine strain. The sequenced sample was CD4+ T cells sorted from PBMCs, obtained 15 days after the yellow fever booster vaccination. All receptors derive from a man aged 25 to 40 who received the YFV17D yellow fever vaccine.

This clonotype was found many times. The rearrangement uses TRBV29-1 and TRBJ2-2; D not resolved. Looked up from germline, CDR1 is SQVTM and CDR2 is ANQGSEA. V was clipped by 4 bases and J by 5 bases, with 11 bases between them. CDR3 size: 13 residues. The DNA of the CDR3 is TGCAGCGTTGGATTTAGTACAACCGGGGAGCTGTTTTTT. It translates to CSVGFSTTGELFF.

This clonotype was counted only a few times. The rearrangement joins TRBV3-1 to TRBJ2-1; the D gene could be TRBD1 or TRBD2 (5 bases each). CDR1 is LGHDT, CDR2 YNNKEL, per germline (reference sequence). Trimming pared 11 bases from V and 4 bases from J, leaving 15 bases between. The length of the CDR3 is 13 residues. The CDR3 region has the DNA TGTGCCGCCGGGACCTTTGCGTACAATGAGCAGTTCTTC. The encoded protein is CAAGTFAYNEQFF.

V gene TRBV12-3 or TRBV12-4 combines with J gene TRBJ2-7, with D hard to call. Deletions cut 3 bases from V and 3 bases from J, with 9 bases between. The CDR3 extends over 13 amino acids. In DNA, the CDR3 is TGTGCCAGCAGTTTGTATGAGAACTACGAGCAGTACTTC. Translating gives CASSLYENYEQYF.

This clonotype was counted ten times or more. J is TRBJ2-1 and V is TRBV12-3 or TRBV12-4; TRBD2 agrees at 7 bases. V lost 6 bases to trimming and J lost 3 bases; unmatched junction nucleotides: 5. The CDR3 totals 14 residues. The CDR3 bases are TGTGCCAGCAGCCCAGGGAGGGGCTACAATGAGCAGTTCTTC. This gives the protein CASSPGRGYNEQFF.

This chain uses TRBV6-5 with TRBJ1-3; no reliable D call. Germline V lookup: CDR1 MNHEY, CDR2 SVGAGI. V lost 6 bases and J 4 bases, leaving 13 bases between the germline ends. The CDR3 length is 14 residues. In DNA, the CDR3 is TGTGCCAGCAGCCCTGACCGCAGAGGAAACACCATATATTTT. It yields the protein CASSPDRRGNTIYF.

The chain links TRBV7-2 to TRBJ2-7; D is ambiguous. CDR3 length: 13 residues. Trimming left V 3 bases short and J 3 bases short, with 9 bases between. The germline CDR1 and CDR2 sequences are SGHTA and FQGNSA. CDR3 sequence (DNA): TGTGCCAGCAGCTTTGTGTCAGTCTACGAGCAGTACTTC. This translates into CASSFVSVYEQYF.

A note on this clonotype: Mismatch with germline at one junction end may stem from a read error. The V gene is TRBV20-1, the J gene TRBJ2-3; 15 nucleotides align to TRBD2. The CDR3 is 17 residues long. In germline, CDR1 is DFQATT, CDR2 SNEGSKA (reference sequence). The CDR3 coding sequence is TGCAGTCCTAGGGGACTAGCGGGGGGATGCAGCACAGATACGCAGTATTTT. Residues: CSPRGLAGGCSTDTQYF.

The chain uses TRBV20-1 and TRBJ2-1, with 8 bases that match TRBD2. Germline lookup yields CDR1 DFQATT and CDR2 SNEGSKA (reference sequence). Trimming cost V 3 bases and J 4 bases; bases outside gene matches: 5. This CDR3 is built from 14 residues. Here the CDR3 DNA reads TGCAGTGCTAGCGCCACTAGCGGATACAATGAGCAGTTCTTC. Its translation: CSASATSGYNEQFF.

This clonotype was observed many times. This sequence joins TRBV5-5 and TRBJ2-3; perhaps TRBD1 as D (6 bases). The CDR3 spans 15 residues. From germline, CDR1 is SGHKS and CDR2 YYEKEE (reference sequence). V lost 1 base and J 8 bases, leaving 17 bases between the germline ends. The CDR3 region is CASSLNRAEYGTQYF. DNA for the CDR3: TGTGCCAGCAGCTTGAACAGGGCAGAGTACGGTACGCAGTATTTT.

This clonotype showed up just a few times. The rearrangement joins TRBV5-1 to TRBJ1-1, with D perhaps TRBD1 (6 bases). The CDR3 covers 13 residues. In germline, CDR1 is SGHRS, CDR2 YFSETQ. V lost 6 bases, J lost 3 bases, and 12 bases lay in between. The CDR3, as DNA: TGCGCCAGCACGAACAGGGTGGACACTGAAGCTTTCTTT. Amino acids: CASTNRVDTEAFF. Combining the CDR3 with reference TRBV5-1 and TRBJ1-1 gives the whole variable domain KAGVTQTPRYLIKTRGQQVTLSCSPISGHRSVSWYQQTPGQGLQFLFEYFSETQRNKGNFPGRFSGRQFSNSRSEMNVSTLELGDSALYLCASTNRVDTEAFFGQGTRLTVV.

This clonotype was seen only a few times. This rearrangement joins TRBV10-3 to TRBJ2-1; TRBD2 agrees at 9 bases. This CDR3 spans 14 amino acids. CDR1 is ENHRY and CDR2 is SYGVKD in the germline V gene. V lost 4 bases and J lost 4; bases outside the gene matches: 2. The CDR3 nucleotides read TGTGCCATCAGTGCGGCGGGAGGGTACAATGAGCAGTTCTTC. Protein product: CAISAAGGYNEQFF.

The J gene is TRBJ1-1, the V gene TRBV11-2, with a possible D match to TRBD1 (5 bases). The CDR3 extends over 15 amino acids. V lost 5 bases, J lost 1 base, and 14 bases lay in between. Germline CDR1 is SGHAT and CDR2 is FQNNGV. CDR3 loop: CASSPGTYKNTEAFF. DNA for the CDR3: TGTGCCAGCAGCCCCGGGACGTACAAGAACACTGAAGCTTTCTTT.

The table lists this clonotype with many counts. One end of the junction fails to match germline, which may point to a read error. The V and J genes are TRBV5-1 and TRBJ2-3; no clear D gene. This CDR3 contains 13 residues. Germline assignment: CDR1 SGHRS and CDR2 YFSETQ. Here the CDR3 reads CASSLVGTDTQYF. Written as DNA, the CDR3 is TGTGCCAGCAGCTTAGTTGGCACAGATACGCAGTATTTT. The full variable domain, completed using reference TRBV5-1 and TRBJ2-3, is KAGVTQTPRYLIKTRGQQVTLSCSPISGHRSVSWYQQTPGQGLQFLFEYFSETQRNKGNFPGRFSGRQFSNSRSEMNVSTLELGDSALYLCASSLVGTDTQYFGPGTRLTVL.

Notes on this clonotype: Since a much larger clone is just one base distant, this may be a read error. The chain recombines TRBV24-1 with TRBJ2-3; D is ambiguous. Germline CDR1 is KGHDR and CDR2 is SFDVKD. This CDR3 is built from 13 residues. With 1 base removed from V and 10 bases from J, the gap between germline ends came to 11 bases. The CDR3, as DNA: TGTGCCACCAGTGATTTTACTCTATCATCGCAGTATTTT. Translation: CATSDFTLSSQYF.

The chain's CDR3 is CATNGHLGNTDTQYF. CDR3 in DNA: TGTGCCACGAACGGGCACTTGGGGAATACAGATACGCAGTATTTT. The chain joins TRBV12-3 or TRBV12-4 to TRBJ2-3; unclear D gene. The V gene lost 10 bases and the J gene lost 3 bases, with 20 bases spanning the gap. The CDR3 totals 15 residues.

This clonotype was seen a few times. The chain couples TRBV27 to TRBJ2-7; D could derive from TRBD1 or TRBD2 (5 bases each). The length of the CDR3 is 16 residues. Trimming removed 3 bases at V and 0 bases at J, with 15 bases between. From germline, CDR1 is MNHEY and CDR2 SMNVEV (reference sequence). CDR3 DNA: TGTGCCAGCAGTTTTTCGGGACGGGGCAGCTCCTACGAGCAGTACTTC. Protein: CASSFSGRGSSYEQYF.

This clonotype has a count of ten or more. The V gene is TRBV12-3 or TRBV12-4, the J gene TRBJ2-5; 9 nucleotides match TRBD1. The V gene end was trimmed by 4 bases and the J gene end by 5 bases; junction bases not matched to a gene: 8. There are 15 residues in the CDR3. The CDR3 sequence is CASSWGQGPRETQYF. DNA of the CDR3: TGTGCCAGCAGTTGGGGACAGGGCCCCCGGGAGACCCAGTACTTC.

A few counts support this clonotype. J is TRBJ2-1 and V is TRBV14; the match to TRBD2 covers 7 bases. Trimming took 3 bases from V and 8 from J; bases not matched to a gene: 13. Per germline, CDR1 SGHDN and CDR2 FVKESK. There are 16 residues in the CDR3. The CDR3 sequence: CASSQGGTMARYEQFF. The CDR3 DNA is TGTGCCAGCAGCCAGGGGGGGACTATGGCCCGGTATGAGCAGTTCTTC. Combining the CDR3 with reference TRBV14 and TRBJ2-1 gives the whole variable domain EAGVTQFPSHSVIEKGQTVTLRCDPISGHDNLYWYRRVMGKEIKFLLHFVKESKQDESGMPNNRFLAERTGGTYSTLKVQPAELEDSGVYFCASSQGGTMARYEQFFGPGTRLTVL.

This clonotype was recorded at least ten times. The chain has TRBV5-5 and TRBJ2-5; D ambiguous. V was clipped by 0 bases and J by 4 bases, with 13 bases between them. In germline, CDR1 is SGHKS, CDR2 YYEKEE (reference sequence). The CDR3 extends over 15 amino acids. CDR3 loop: CASSLVLQKRETQYF. In DNA, the CDR3 is TGTGCCAGCAGCTTGGTATTGCAGAAACGAGAGACCCAGTACTTC.

The V call is TRBV29-1, the J call TRBJ1-1, with a weak D call TRBD1 (5 bases). The V end was cut by 6 bases, the J end by 1 base, with 6 bases between. Germline CDR1 and CDR2: SQVTM and ANQGSEA. The CDR3 consists of 11 residues. The chain's CDR3 is CSVTENTEAFF. As DNA, the CDR3 is TGCAGCGTGACAGAGAACACTGAAGCTTTCTTT. Filled out from reference TRBV29-1 and TRBJ1-1, the complete variable domain reads SAVISQKPSRDICQRGTSLTIQCQVDSQVTMMFWYRQQPGQSLTLIATANQGSEATYESGFVIDKFPISRPNLTFSTLTVSNMSPEDSSIYLCSVTENTEAFFGQGTRLTVV.

The chain combines TRBV5-6 with TRBJ2-2; D is unclear. With 0 bases removed from V and 10 bases from J, the gap between germline ends came to 7 bases. CDR1 and CDR2 (germline): SGHDT, YYEEEE. The CDR3 consists of 12 residues. CDR3: CASSLAMEELFF. The CDR3 DNA reads as TGTGCCAGCAGCTTGGCAATGGAGGAGCTGTTTTTT.

This clonotype turned up a few times. The chain couples TRBV3-1 to TRBJ2-7, with TRBD2 matching 9 bases. After removal of 0 bases from V and 2 bases from J, the junction contained 5 bases not matched to a gene. CDR1 is LGHDT and CDR2 is YNNKEL in the germline V gene (reference sequence). The CDR3 has 16 amino acids. The CDR3 DNA reads TGTGCCAGCAGCCAAGATCCTCGCGGGAGGGCCTACGAGCAGTACTTC. Protein product: CASSQDPRGRAYEQYF.